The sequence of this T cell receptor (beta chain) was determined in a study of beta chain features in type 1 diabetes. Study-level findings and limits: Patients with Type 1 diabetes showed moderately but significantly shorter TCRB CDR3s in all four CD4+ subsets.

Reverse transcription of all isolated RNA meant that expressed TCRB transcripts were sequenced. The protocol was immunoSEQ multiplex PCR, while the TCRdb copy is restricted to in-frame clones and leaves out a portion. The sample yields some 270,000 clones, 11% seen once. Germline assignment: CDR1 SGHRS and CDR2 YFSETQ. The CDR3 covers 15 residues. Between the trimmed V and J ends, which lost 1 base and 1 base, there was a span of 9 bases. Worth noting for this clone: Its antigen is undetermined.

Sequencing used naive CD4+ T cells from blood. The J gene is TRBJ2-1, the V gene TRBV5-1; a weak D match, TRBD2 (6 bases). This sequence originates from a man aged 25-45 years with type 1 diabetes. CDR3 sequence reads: CASSLSAGSYNEQFF. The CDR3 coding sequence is TGCGCCAGCAGCTTGTCTGCGGGGTCCTACAATGAGCAGTTCTTC.